This is a list of T cell receptor beta chains from one sample in a study of cytomegalovirus exposure and HLA in healthy donors. Produced via immunoSEQ multiplex PCR; TCRdb's table is partial and in-frame only. The sample records 90,000 to 130,000 clones, around 90% being singletons. The sequenced sample was PBMCs. These receptor sequences come from a woman between 18 and 30 years old in good health and CMV-seronegative. The conserved cysteine and the conserved F or W are not part of the CDR3 here. Fields, in order: D gene, V gene, CDR3 length, CDR3 protein. D genes are given only for firm matches.

D gene: TRBD2; V gene: TRBV6-5; CDR3 length: 13; CDR3 protein: ASSSLSGRRETQY
D gene: TRBD2; V gene: TRBV25-1; CDR3 length: 13; CDR3 protein: ASQQRTSGYNEQF
D gene: TRBD1; V gene: TRBV2; CDR3 length: 13; CDR3 protein: ASSEAGRGRYEQY
D gene: -; V gene: TRBV5-6; CDR3 length: 12; CDR3 protein: ASSFVGVGTEAF
D gene: -; V gene: TRBV28; CDR3 length: 11; CDR3 protein: ASSLESNTEAF
D gene: TRBD2; V gene: TRBV9; CDR3 length: 16; CDR3 protein: ASSVGLAGGPRYNEQF
D gene: -; V gene: TRBV28; CDR3 length: 12; CDR3 protein: ASSLTWGNSPLH
D gene: -; V gene: TRBV5-6; CDR3 length: 11; CDR3 protein: ASSFRGTYEQY
D gene: -; V gene: TRBV2; CDR3 length: 12; CDR3 protein: ASSVFSSYNEQF
D gene: TRBD1; V gene: TRBV7-2; CDR3 length: 11; CDR3 protein: ASSRQGTGELF
D gene: TRBD1; V gene: TRBV27; CDR3 length: 13; CDR3 protein: ASSSATGPYNEQF
D gene: -; V gene: TRBV20-1; CDR3 length: 9; CDR3 protein: SASRTRTQY
D gene: TRBD1; V gene: TRBV9; CDR3 length: 13; CDR3 protein: ASSPGTGVGDTQY
D gene: -; V gene: TRBV6-5; CDR3 length: 11; CDR3 protein: VLVTDYNTEAF
D gene: TRBD2; V gene: TRBV7-2; CDR3 length: 15; CDR3 protein: ASSLALLRGAPYEQY
D gene: -; V gene: TRBV7-8; CDR3 length: 13; CDR3 protein: ASSPFRGSNYGYT
D gene: TRBD2; V gene: TRBV7-2; CDR3 length: 15; CDR3 protein: ASSLAARWEGEETQY
D gene: -; V gene: TRBV2; CDR3 length: 12; CDR3 protein: ASEALADRGEQF
D gene: TRBD1; V gene: TRBV30; CDR3 length: 11; CDR3 protein: AWSATGSGELF
D gene: TRBD2; V gene: TRBV2; CDR3 length: 14; CDR3 protein: ASSEYGGGAGDTQY
D gene: TRBD1; V gene: TRBV28; CDR3 length: 12; CDR3 protein: ASSGQGETGEQY
D gene: -; V gene: TRBV6-1; CDR3 length: 11; CDR3 protein: ASPKGHLTEAF
D gene: -; V gene: TRBV29-1; CDR3 length: 12; CDR3 protein: SVAKMRGSYEQY
D gene: -; V gene: TRBV27; CDR3 length: 13; CDR3 protein: ASSVLPRVTGELF
D gene: TRBD1; V gene: TRBV18; CDR3 length: 16; CDR3 protein: ASSPRPGQGAYSHGYT
D gene: -; V gene: TRBV21-1; CDR3 length: 13; CDR3 protein: ASSTTAGVRYEQY
D gene: TRBD2; V gene: TRBV7-3; CDR3 length: 13; CDR3 protein: ASSSGLAGMETQY
D gene: TRBD1; V gene: TRBV6-5; CDR3 length: 11; CDR3 protein: ASSSPETGYAF
D gene: -; V gene: TRBV19; CDR3 length: 11; CDR3 protein: ASARVSYNEQF
D gene: TRBD2; V gene: TRBV27; CDR3 length: 13; CDR3 protein: ASSGLAGVVREQF